This TCR beta chain was observed in a study of vaccination effects on CD4 cells after COVID-19 (dated by TCRdb to between 2021 and 2024). In terms of the full investigation: To identify antigen-specific CD4+ T cell clonotypes by their expansion, the ViraFEST assay first stimulated PBMC with viral peptide pools and then applied TCR sequencing. A total of over nine COVID-19 convalescent patients and a handful of SARS-CoV-2-naive healthy vaccine recipients were included in the full study. Each participant got two doses of an mRNA SARS-CoV-2 vaccine, either BNT162b2 or mRNA-1273. SARS-CoV-2 spike-specific CD4+ TCR repertoires from before and after mRNA vaccination were compared in COVID-19 convalescent patients and in infection-naive vaccine recipients. The Oncomine TCR Beta short-read assay on an Illumina iSeq 100 was used to sequence cultures from other donors in the study. Some 1.9 million PBMC per well were cultured with 8.5 to 10 ug/ml peptides in IMDM containing roughly 5% human AB serum, 10 IU/ml IL-2 and gentamicin. Summary of the overall study and its limitations: Marked clonal contraction was observed in both infection-induced and vaccine-induced clones at late post-vaccination timepoints, consistent with waning T cell responses. The study was limited by a small number of convalescent patients and lacked early post-infection timepoints. In healthy vaccine recipients, vaccine-induced clones were almost all SARS-CoV-2 mono-reactive, with only 1 of 255 cross-reactive with common cold coronaviruses.

This clone was found a few times. The clone's antigen remains unknown. Base qualities are not at hand, and no much larger clone is one base apart. CDR3 length: 13 amino acids, cysteine to phenylalanine. The DNA shown is the 39-base CDR3, in frame from base 1. The germline V gene specifies MNHEY as CDR1 and SVGAGI as CDR2. Compared with germline, V lacks 10 bases and J lacks 3 bases; bases without a gene match: 9. Libraries were made using the immunoSEQ multiplex PCR assay. TCR beta CDR3 sequencing was performed on DNA from the cultured, isolated CD4+ T cells. The authors processed their data as follows. Non-productive TCR sequences were removed, reads were trimmed to the CDR3 region, and CDR3s of at least 7 amino acids were retained. Antigen-specific clonotypes were identified using the MANAFEST web app by comparison of expansion in peptide wells against reference cultures. For clones to be considered positive, expansion at FDR<0.05 versus reference and all other wells, an odds ratio above 5, and a frequency above 0.1% in two replicate wells were required. Cross-reactive clonotypes were defined as significantly expanded in SARS-CoV-2 spike wells and in at least one common cold coronavirus spike condition. CDR3 similarity was assessed by Levenshtein distance with the stringdist R package, and unrooted trees were built with ape in R 3.6.1. This immuneACCESS table, as held by TCRdb, lists in-frame sequences with V and J called but not all clones. Of the missing ones, under half trace to an unresolved V gene in checked studies; the others have no known cause. V and J calls and clone size follow that table, whereas D and trimming were derived from the DNA. For this sample there are tens of thousands of clones; around 63% appear just once. The ten largest clones add up to over 4.5% of the sample.

After 10 to 11 days of culture, CD4+ T cells were isolated with the EasySep CD4+ T cell isolation kit. Healthy vaccine recipients had no prior SARS-CoV-2 infection, confirmed by negative nucleocapsid antibodies before and after vaccination. On days 3 and 7, half of the culture medium was replaced with fresh IL-2-containing medium. Unless noted otherwise, every peptide stimulation condition was cultured in triplicate wells. Using Ficoll-Paque Plus gradient centrifugation, PBMC were separated from whole blood and then either used fresh or cryopreserved at -140C. Genomic DNA was extracted from cultured CD4+ T cells with the QIAamp micro DNA kit.

The V and J genes are TRBV6-5 and TRBJ2-7; 7 bases in the middle match TRBD1. This receptor was obtained from a human donor who received a COVID-19 vaccine. The sample consisted of CD4+ T cells from PBMCs cultured without peptide, taken before COVID-19 vaccination. This receptor carries the CDR3 CAIQQDRSYEQYF. Read as DNA, the sequence is TGTGCCATCCAGCAGGACAGGAGCTACGAGCAGTACTTC.